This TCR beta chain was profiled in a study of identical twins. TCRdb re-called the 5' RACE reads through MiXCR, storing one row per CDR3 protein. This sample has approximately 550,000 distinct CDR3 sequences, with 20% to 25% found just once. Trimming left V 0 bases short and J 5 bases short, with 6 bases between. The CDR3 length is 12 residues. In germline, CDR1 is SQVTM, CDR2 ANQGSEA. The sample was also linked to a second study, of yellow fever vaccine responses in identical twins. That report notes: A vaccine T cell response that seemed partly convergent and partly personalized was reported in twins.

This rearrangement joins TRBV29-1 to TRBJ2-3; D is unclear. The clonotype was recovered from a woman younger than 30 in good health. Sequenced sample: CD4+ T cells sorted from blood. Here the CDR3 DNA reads TGCAGCGTTGAAGAAATGGGAGATACGCAGTATTTT. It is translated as CSVEEMGDTQYF.